This T cell receptor (beta chain) was retrieved from a study of identical twins. Template switching (which added a universal primer site) was used, and cDNA carried unique molecular identifiers. TCRdb processed the 5' RACE reads anew with MiXCR; each CDR3 protein has one entry. In the table there are about 530,000 distinct CDR3 sequences, 20% to 25% of which are singletons. V was trimmed by 1 base and J by 5 bases, leaving 12 bases between them. The CDR3 has 15 residues. Germline V gene lookup returns CDR1 MDHEN and CDR2 SYDVKM. Overall study results and limits: Findings came from cross-sectional statistics, without long-term follow-up of donors. Carriage of fewer insertions was seen in abundant cord blood beta clonotypes, whereas memory repertoires showed none.

Only one count was recorded for this clonotype. The antigen is not known. These data were likewise used in another study, on yellow fever vaccine responses in identical twins.

This chain joins TRBV28 and TRBJ2-1; D gene ambiguous. This receptor was identified in a woman aged 18-29 years in good health. Sequenced input: CD4+ T cells sorted from blood. The DNA for the CDR3 is TGTGCCAGCAGTTTATACGCGGCAGGACACAATGAGCAGTTCTTC. It codes for CASSLYAAGHNEQFF.